The clone carrying this TCR beta chain was detected only a few times. Its specificity is not known. This specimen belongs to a study of blood T cells in healthy people across ages. Study outcomes and limitations: Relative to aged donors, long-lived donors carried more naive CD4+ cells and displayed higher diversity. Unsorted PBMCs ruled out conclusive naive versus antigen-experienced comparison. Roughly linearly, TCR beta diversity per million T cells fell as age increased.

A J-beta primer mix and a sample-barcoded 5' primer were used in a second PCR of about 7 to 12 cycles. Using its own MiXCR run on the 5' RACE reads, TCRdb lists one record per CDR3 protein. The top ten clones hold approximately 14% of a sample with 950,000 to 1,200,000 distinct CDR3 sequences, under 40% of them seen once. Healthy Caucasian individuals from Russia aged about 6 to 90 served as donors. This receptor was taken from a man between 18 and 35 years old in good health. Sequenced: blood.

The CDR3 protein is CASSQTKAGLDPLHTGELFF. Written as DNA, the CDR3 is TGTGCCAGCAGCCAAACCAAGGCCGGACTAGACCCCTTACATACCGGGGAGCTGTTTTTT. V usage is TRBV7-9 and J usage is TRBJ2-2; 7 bases agree with TRBD2. Per germline, CDR1 SEHNR and CDR2 FQNEAQ (reference sequence). The CDR3 has 20 residues. V lost 5 bases, J lost 5 bases, and 23 bases stayed unmatched.